This T cell receptor (beta chain) was retrieved from a study of a mutant IDH1 vaccine in newly diagnosed glioma. For the study at large: Beforehand, treatment had been radiotherapy, temozolomide, or both; the majority received both.

Germline lookup yields CDR1 MDHEN and CDR2 SYDVKM. The junction had 5 bases not matched to a gene; V was cut back by 0 bases and J by 1 base. This CDR3 contains 16 residues. Study-wide results and caveats: Immune responses arising from the vaccine appeared in 90% to 95% of patients.

TCRdb keeps only in-frame clones here, not all; method: immunoSEQ multiplex PCR. The sample consists of some 120,000 clones, about four fifths of them appearing once. On this clone itself: Its specificity is not known.

As for time point: week 11, during vaccination. Vaccine doses each comprised 300 ug of mutant IDH1 20-mer peptide, with topical imiquimod. The receptor comes from a man between 35 and 55 years old with glioma. The rearrangement links TRBV28 to TRBJ2-5, with TRBD2 identical over 7 bases. This specimen was PBMCs, taken from a glioma patient whose treatment included an IDH1 peptide vaccine. The CDR3: CASSLWGSGPQETQYF. The DNA of the CDR3 is TGTGCCAGCAGTTTATGGGGTAGCGGGCCCCAAGAGACCCAGTACTTC.